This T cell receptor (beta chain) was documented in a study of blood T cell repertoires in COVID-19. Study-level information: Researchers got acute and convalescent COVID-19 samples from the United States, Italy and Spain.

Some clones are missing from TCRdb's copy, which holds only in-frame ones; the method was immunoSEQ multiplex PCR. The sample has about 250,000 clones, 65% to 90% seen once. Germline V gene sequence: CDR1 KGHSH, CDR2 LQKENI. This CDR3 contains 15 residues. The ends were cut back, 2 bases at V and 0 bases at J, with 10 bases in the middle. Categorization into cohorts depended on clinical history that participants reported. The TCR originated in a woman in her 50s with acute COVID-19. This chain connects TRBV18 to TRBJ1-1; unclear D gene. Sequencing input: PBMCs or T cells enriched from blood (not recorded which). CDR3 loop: CASSPSQALNTEAFF. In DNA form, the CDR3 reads TGTGCCAGCTCACCATCTCAGGCCCTGAACACTGAAGCTTTCTTT.